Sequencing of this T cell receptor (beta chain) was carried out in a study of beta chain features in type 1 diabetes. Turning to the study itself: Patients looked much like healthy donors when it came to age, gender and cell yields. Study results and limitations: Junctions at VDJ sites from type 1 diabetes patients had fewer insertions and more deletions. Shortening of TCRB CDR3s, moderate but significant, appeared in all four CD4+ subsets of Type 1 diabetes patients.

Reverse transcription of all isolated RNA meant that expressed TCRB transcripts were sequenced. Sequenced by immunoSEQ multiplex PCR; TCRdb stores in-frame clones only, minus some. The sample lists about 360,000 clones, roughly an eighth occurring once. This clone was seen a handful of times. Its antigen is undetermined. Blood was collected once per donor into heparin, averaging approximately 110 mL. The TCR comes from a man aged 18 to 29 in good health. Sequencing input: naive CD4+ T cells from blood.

This CDR3 reads CASSLGGSGTYEQYF. The CDR3 nucleotides read TGTGCCAGCAGCTTAGGAGGGAGCGGGACCTACGAGCAGTACTTC. The rearrangement links TRBV7-2 to TRBJ2-7; TRBD2 aligns across 7 bases. V lost 1 base and J lost 2; bases outside the gene matches: 5. The CDR3 consists of 15 residues. From germline, CDR1 is SGHTA and CDR2 FQGNSA.